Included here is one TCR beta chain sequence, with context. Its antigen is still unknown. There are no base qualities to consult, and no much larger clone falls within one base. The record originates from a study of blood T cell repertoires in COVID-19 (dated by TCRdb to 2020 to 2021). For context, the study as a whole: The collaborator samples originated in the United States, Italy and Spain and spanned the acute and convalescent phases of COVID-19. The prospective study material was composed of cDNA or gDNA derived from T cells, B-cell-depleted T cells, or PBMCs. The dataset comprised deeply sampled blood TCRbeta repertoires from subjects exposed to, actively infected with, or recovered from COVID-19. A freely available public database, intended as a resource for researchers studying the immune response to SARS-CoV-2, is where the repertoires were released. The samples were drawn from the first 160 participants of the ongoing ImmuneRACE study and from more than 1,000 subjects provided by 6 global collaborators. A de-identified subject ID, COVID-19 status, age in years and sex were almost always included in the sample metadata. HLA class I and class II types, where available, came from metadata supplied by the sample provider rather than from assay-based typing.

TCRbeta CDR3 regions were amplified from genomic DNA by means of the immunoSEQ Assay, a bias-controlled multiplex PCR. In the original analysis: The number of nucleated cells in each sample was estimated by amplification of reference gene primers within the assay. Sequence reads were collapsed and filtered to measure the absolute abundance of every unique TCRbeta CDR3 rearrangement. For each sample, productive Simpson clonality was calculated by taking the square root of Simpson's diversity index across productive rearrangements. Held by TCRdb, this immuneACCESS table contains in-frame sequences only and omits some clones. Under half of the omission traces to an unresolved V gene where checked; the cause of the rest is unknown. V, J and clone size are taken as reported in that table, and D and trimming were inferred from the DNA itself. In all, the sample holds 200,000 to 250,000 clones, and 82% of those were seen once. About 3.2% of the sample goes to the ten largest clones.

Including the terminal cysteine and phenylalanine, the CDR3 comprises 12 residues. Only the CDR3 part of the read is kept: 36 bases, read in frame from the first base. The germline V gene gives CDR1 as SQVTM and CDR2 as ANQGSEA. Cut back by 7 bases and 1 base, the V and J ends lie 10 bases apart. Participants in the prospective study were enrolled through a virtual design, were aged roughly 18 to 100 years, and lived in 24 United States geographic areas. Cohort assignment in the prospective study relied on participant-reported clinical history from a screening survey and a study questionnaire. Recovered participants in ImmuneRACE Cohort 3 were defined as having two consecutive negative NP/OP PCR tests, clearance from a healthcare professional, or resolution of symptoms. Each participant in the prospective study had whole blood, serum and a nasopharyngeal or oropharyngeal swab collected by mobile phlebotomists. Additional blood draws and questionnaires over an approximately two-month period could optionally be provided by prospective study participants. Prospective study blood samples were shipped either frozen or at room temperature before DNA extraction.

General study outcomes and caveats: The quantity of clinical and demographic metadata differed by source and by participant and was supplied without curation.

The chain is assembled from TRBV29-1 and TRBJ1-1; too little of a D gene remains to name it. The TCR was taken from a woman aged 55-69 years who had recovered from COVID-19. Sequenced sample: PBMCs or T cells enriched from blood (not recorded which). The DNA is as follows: TGCAGCGGCGGCGGCAGGAACACTGAAGCTTTCTTT. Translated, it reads CSGGGRNTEAFF. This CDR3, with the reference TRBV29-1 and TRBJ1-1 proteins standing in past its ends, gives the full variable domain SAVISQKPSRDICQRGTSLTIQCQVDSQVTMMFWYRQQPGQSLTLIATANQGSEATYESGFVIDKFPISRPNLTFSTLTVSNMSPEDSSIYLCSGGGRNTEAFFGQGTRLTVV.